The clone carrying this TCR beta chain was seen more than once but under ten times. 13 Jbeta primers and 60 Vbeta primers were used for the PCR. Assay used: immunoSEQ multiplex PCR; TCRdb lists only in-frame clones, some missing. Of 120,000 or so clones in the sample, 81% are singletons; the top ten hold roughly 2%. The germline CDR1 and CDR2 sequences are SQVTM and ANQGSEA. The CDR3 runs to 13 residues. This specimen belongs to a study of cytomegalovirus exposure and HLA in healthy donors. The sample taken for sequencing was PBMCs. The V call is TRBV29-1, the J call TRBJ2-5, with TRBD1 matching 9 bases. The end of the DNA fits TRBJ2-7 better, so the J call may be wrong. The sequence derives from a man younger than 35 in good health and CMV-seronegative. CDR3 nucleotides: TGCAGCGTTGAAGGGACAGGGGAACCCGAGCAGTACTTC. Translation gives CSVEGTGEPEQYF.